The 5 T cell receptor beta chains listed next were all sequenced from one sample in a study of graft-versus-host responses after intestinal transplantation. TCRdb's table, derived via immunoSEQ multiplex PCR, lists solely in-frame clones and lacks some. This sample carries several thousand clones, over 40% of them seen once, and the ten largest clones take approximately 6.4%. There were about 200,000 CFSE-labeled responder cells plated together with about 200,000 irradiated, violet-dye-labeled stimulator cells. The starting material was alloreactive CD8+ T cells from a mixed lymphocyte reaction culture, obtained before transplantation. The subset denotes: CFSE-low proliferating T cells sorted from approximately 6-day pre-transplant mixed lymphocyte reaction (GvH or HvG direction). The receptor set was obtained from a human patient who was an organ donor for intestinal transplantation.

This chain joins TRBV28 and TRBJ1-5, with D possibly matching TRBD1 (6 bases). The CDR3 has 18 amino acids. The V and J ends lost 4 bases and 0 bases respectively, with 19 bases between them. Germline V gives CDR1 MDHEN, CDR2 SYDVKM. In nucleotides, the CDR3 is TGTGCCAGCAGTTATCCCGGGGGGGGGCCCTTTAGCAATCAGCCCCAGCATTTT. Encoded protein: CASSYPGGGPFSNQPQHF.

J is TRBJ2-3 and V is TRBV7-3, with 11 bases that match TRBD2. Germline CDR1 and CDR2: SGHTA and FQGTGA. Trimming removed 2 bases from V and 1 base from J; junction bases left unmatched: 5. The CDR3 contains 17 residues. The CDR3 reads CASSLVLAGERTDTQYF. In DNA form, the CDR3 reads TGTGCCAGCAGCTTAGTACTAGCGGGAGAGCGCACAGATACGCAGTATTTT.

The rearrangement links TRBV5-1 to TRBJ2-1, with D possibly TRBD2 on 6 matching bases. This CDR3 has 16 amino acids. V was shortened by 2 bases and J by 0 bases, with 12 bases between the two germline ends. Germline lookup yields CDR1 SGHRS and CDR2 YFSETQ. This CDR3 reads CASSFLALSSYNEQFF. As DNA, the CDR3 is TGCGCCAGCAGCTTCCTAGCGTTAAGCTCCTACAATGAGCAGTTCTTC.

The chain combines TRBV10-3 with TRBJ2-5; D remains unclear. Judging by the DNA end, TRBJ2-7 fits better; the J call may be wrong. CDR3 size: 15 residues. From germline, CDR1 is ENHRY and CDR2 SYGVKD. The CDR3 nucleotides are TGTGCCATCAGTGAGTCCAACTACCTCTCCTACGAGCAGTACTTC. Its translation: CAISESNYLSYEQYF.

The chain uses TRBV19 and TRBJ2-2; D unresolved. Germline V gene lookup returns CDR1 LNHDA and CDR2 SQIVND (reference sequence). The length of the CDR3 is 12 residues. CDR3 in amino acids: CASGPNTGELFF. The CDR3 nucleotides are TGTGCATCTGGCCCGAACACCGGGGAGCTGTTTTTT.